The clone carrying this TCR beta chain was seen more than once but under ten times. The germline V gene has CDR1 LNHDA and CDR2 SQIVND (reference sequence). This CDR3 contains 14 residues. V shed 7 bases and J shed 2 bases, with 13 bases lying between them. The data stem from a study of cytomegalovirus exposure and HLA in healthy donors. Use of 60 Vbeta and 13 Jbeta primers characterized the PCR. This table comes from immunoSEQ multiplex PCR, and its TCRdb copy is limited to in-frame clones, with some not included. This sample has 120,000 or so clones, with roughly a tenth found just once. The clonotype was recovered from a woman in her late teens or twenties in good health and CMV-seropositive. The sample consisted of PBMCs. This chain uses TRBV19 with TRBJ2-3; maybe TRBD1 (6 bases). The DNA of the CDR3 is TGTGCCAGTAAAATAACAGGGATCACAGATACGCAGTATTTT. Translation: CASKITGITDTQYF.